Given below is one T cell receptor beta chain in context. Its antigen is as yet unknown. Unique molecular identifiers (one per individual cDNA molecule) were attached. TCRdb re-called the 5' RACE reads through MiXCR, storing one row per CDR3 protein. The table lists 66,000 or so distinct CDR3 sequences, 10% to 12% of them singletons. There are 14 residues in the CDR3. Trimming stripped 2 bases from V and 0 bases from J, with 6 bases between. Germline V gene sequence: CDR1 SGHNT, CDR2 YENEEA. This record comes from a study of early T cells in non-severe SARS-CoV-2 infection. The study, taken as a whole, reports: The study's VDJdb matching favored anti-spike CD8 responses and missed private and CD4 specificities.

V gene TRBV11-3 combines with J gene TRBJ2-3; D unclear. The sequence was collected from an adult who was a healthcare worker with PCR-confirmed SARS-CoV-2 infection or an uninfected control (not recorded which). The sample consisted of whole blood. The CDR3 nucleotides are TGTGCCAGCAGCTTACACCGAAGCACAGATACGCAGTATTTT. Protein sequence: CASSLHRSTDTQYF.